This T cell receptor (beta chain) came from a study of T-cell memory formation after mild COVID-19. Via MiXCR, TCRdb re-called the 5' RACE reads, giving one row per CDR3 protein. The sample contains 400,000 to 500,000 distinct CDR3 sequences, about 20% of which appear only once. The sample holds many counts of this clonotype. This CDR3 is built from 16 residues. Trimming cost V 1 base and J 9 bases; bases outside gene matches: 9. Germline V CDR1 and CDR2: LGHNA, YNFKEQ. The sequenced material came from PBMCs or a T cell subset sorted from them (not recorded which). The sequence was obtained from a man younger than 35 who had mild COVID-19 (a few samples of this study predate the infection). Cell type and time point are not known. The chain uses TRBV4-2 and TRBJ2-1, with TRBD2 identical over 10 bases. The CDR3 sequence: CASSQGAGGQVGEQFF. Written as DNA, the CDR3 is TGTGCCAGCAGCCAAGGAGCGGGGGGGCAGGTGGGTGAGCAGTTCTTC.